These 26 T cell receptor beta chains came from one sample sequenced in a study of response to subunit inactivated influenza vaccine. TCRdb ran MiXCR on the RT-PCR reads and lists one entry per CDR3 protein. Of 650,000 to 800,000 distinct CDR3 sequences listed, 14% are singletons. Sequenced here: PBMCs from blood, sampled 14 to 15 days before vaccination. The receptors come from a man aged 50-60 years who received an inactivated influenza vaccine.

This clonotype was observed many times. This sequence joins TRBV20-1 and TRBJ2-7; 11 bases map to TRBD1. V shed 3 bases, J shed 0 bases, and the junction held 1 base outside the gene matches. The CDR3 has 14 residues. The germline CDR1 and CDR2 sequences are DFQATT and SNEGSKA (reference sequence). CDR3 amino acids: CSARDRGPSYEQYF. CDR3 coding DNA: TGCAGTGCTAGGGACAGGGGGCCCTCCTACGAGCAGTACTTC.

This clonotype was counted a few times. The V and J genes are TRBV19 and TRBJ2-2, with 7 bases lining up with TRBD2. Germline V gene data show CDR1 as LNHDA and CDR2 as SQIVND (reference sequence). This CDR3 is 16 amino acids long. Trimming took 6 bases from V and 2 from J; bases not matched to a gene: 9. The CDR3 sequence: CASRRASGTNTGELFF. CDR3 DNA: TGTGCCAGTAGAAGGGCTAGCGGAACAAACACCGGGGAGCTGTTTTTT.

This clonotype was observed a handful of times. This chain joins TRBV15 and TRBJ1-5; possibly TRBD1 for D (6 bases). Germline loops: CDR1 LNHNV, CDR2 YYDKDF (reference sequence). Trimming stripped 7 bases from V and 0 bases from J, with 13 bases between. The CDR3 length is 15 residues. CDR3 region: CATTKQGGSNQPQHF. The CDR3 coding sequence is TGTGCCACCACCAAACAGGGTGGTAGCAATCAGCCCCAGCATTTT.

This clonotype has a handful of counts. The rearrangement links TRBV11-3 to TRBJ2-1; 7 bases are a match to TRBD1. The germline V gene encodes CDR1 SGHNT and CDR2 YENEEA. This CDR3 spans 15 amino acids. Trimming took 5 bases from V and 5 from J; bases not matched to a gene: 9. CDR3 residues: CASSTDRVWDNEQFF. In nucleotides, the CDR3 is TGTGCCAGCAGCACAGACAGGGTGTGGGACAATGAGCAGTTCTTC.

This clonotype was found many times. The chain employs TRBV20-1 and TRBJ2-7; maybe TRBD1 (5 bases). The V gene's germline CDR1 is DFQATT and CDR2 SNEGSKA (reference sequence). V shed 7 bases and J shed 1 base, with 11 bases lying between them. The CDR3 covers 12 residues. CDR3: CSGVKGSYEQYF. DNA of the CDR3: TGCAGTGGGGTGAAGGGGTCCTACGAGCAGTACTTC.

The chain combines TRBV19 with TRBJ2-2; 7 nucleotides match TRBD2. The germline CDR1 and CDR2 sequences are LNHDA and SQIVND (reference sequence). The CDR3 runs to 14 residues. The CDR3 nucleotides read TGTGTCAGCGCCCCGGGGGGAGACACCGGGGAGCTGTTTTTT. It specifies CVSAPGGDTGELFF.

V is TRBV15 and J is TRBJ1-5; D gene ambiguous. This CDR3 region has 14 residues. Germline-derived CDR1 and CDR2 are LNHNV and YYDKDF (reference sequence). The V gene lost 2 bases and the J gene lost 3 bases, with 8 bases spanning the gap. The CDR3 DNA sequence: TGTGCCACCAGCAGACGACCCTCCAATCAGCCCCAGCATTTT. It codes for CATSRRPSNQPQHF.

This clonotype turned up a few times. This chain uses TRBV12-3 or TRBV12-4 with TRBJ2-3, with TRBD2 identical over 10 bases. V was clipped by 6 bases and J by 4 bases; unmatched bases: 13. The CDR3 sequence is 17 residues long. CDR3 DNA: TGTGCCAGCAGCCCGGGGCCAGCGGGGGGGCCCCCAGATACGCAGTATTTT. This translates into CASSPGPAGGPPDTQYF.

This sequence joins TRBV30 and TRBJ2-5; the match to TRBD2 covers 10 bases. Germline-derived CDR1 and CDR2 are GTSNPN and SVGIG (reference sequence). CDR3 length: 18 amino acids. V trimming: 0 bases; J trimming: 5 bases; junction bases outside the gene matches: 15. In DNA form, the CDR3 reads TGTGCCTGGAGTGTAATGAGCGGGAGGGCCTCGGGCACTGAGACCCAGTACTTC. It is translated as CAWSVMSGRASGTETQYF.

The chain combines TRBV5-1 with TRBJ2-5; TRBD2 aligns across 15 bases. The CDR3 runs 16 residues. Germline CDR1 reads SGHRS; CDR2 reads YFSETQ. Trimming removed 4 bases from V and 5 bases from J; junction bases left unmatched: 6. CDR3 bases: TGCGCCAGCAGCCCCCCCGGGACTAGCGGGAGGGAGACCCAGTACTTC. Translating it yields CASSPPGTSGRETQYF.

The chain uses TRBV4-3 and TRBJ2-4; D remains unclear. CDR1 is LGHNA, CDR2 YSLEER, per germline. The germline V and J ends were trimmed by 0 bases and 5 bases, with 17 bases remaining between them. CDR3 length: 17 residues. The DNA for the CDR3 is TGCGCCAGCAGCCAAGATAGCCCAGCATTGCCACAAAACATTCAGTACTTC. It translates to CASSQDSPALPQNIQYF.

The chain couples TRBV7-3 to TRBJ2-2, with 7 positions matching TRBD2. The CDR3 contains 16 residues. Germline CDR1 is SGHTA and CDR2 is FQGTGA. J was trimmed by 5 bases and V by 6 bases; bases with no gene match: 12. The CDR3 region is CASRTDGISGTGELFF. CDR3 DNA: TGTGCCAGCAGAACCGACGGCATTAGCGGGACCGGGGAGCTGTTTTTT.

This clonotype has just a few counts. The V gene is TRBV7-2, the J gene TRBJ2-7; 7 nucleotides line up with TRBD2. Trimming removed 5 bases from V and 0 bases from J; junction bases left unmatched: 10. This CDR3 is 16 amino acids long. CDR1 is SGHTA, CDR2 FQGNSA, per germline. The CDR3 sequence: CASSPIPRGFSYEQYF. Here the CDR3 DNA reads TGTGCCAGCAGCCCGATCCCGCGGGGGTTCTCCTACGAGCAGTACTTC.

In its sample, this clonotype was seen a few times. The rearrangement uses TRBV4-1 and TRBJ2-1; TRBD2 matches at 7 bases. CDR3 size: 12 residues. Per the germline V gene, CDR1 is MGHRA and CDR2 is YSYEKL. Trimming cost V 0 bases and J 13 bases; bases outside gene matches: 3. The chain's CDR3 is CASSQEMTSQFF. The CDR3 DNA reads TGCGCCAGCAGCCAAGAAATGACTAGCCAGTTCTTC.

The chain uses TRBV12-3 or TRBV12-4 and TRBJ1-3; D unresolved. Trimming pared 7 bases from V and 3 bases from J, leaving 10 bases between. The CDR3 spans 13 residues. In DNA form, the CDR3 reads TGTGCCAGCACCCCCCCTTTTGGAAACACCATATATTTT. Its protein is CASTPPFGNTIYF.

This clonotype came up a few times. This chain connects TRBV9 to TRBJ2-5; D is undetermined. Trimming pared 0 bases from V and 2 bases from J, leaving 8 bases between. CDR1 SGDLS and CDR2 YYNGEE come from the germline V gene. The CDR3 loop spans 14 amino acids. As DNA, the CDR3 is TGTGCCAGCAGCGTAGGAGTAGTACAAGAGACCCAGTACTTC. This codes for CASSVGVVQETQYF.

The chain has TRBV2 and TRBJ2-2, with 11 bases aligning to TRBD2. V gave up 8 bases and J gave up 0 bases; unmatched junction bases: 17. The CDR3 covers 20 residues. Germline V gene data show CDR1 as SNHLY and CDR2 as FYNNEI. The CDR3 sequence is CASYHPTGLAESTNTGELFF. The CDR3 coding sequence is TGTGCCAGCTATCACCCGACGGGACTAGCGGAGTCCACGAACACCGGGGAGCTGTTTTTT.

This clonotype was detected a few times. The chain recombines TRBV4-3 with TRBJ2-2; perhaps D is TRBD1 or TRBD2 (5 bases each). V lost 0 bases and J 7 bases, leaving 18 bases between the germline ends. Germline CDR1 is LGHNA and CDR2 is YSLEER. This CDR3 is 17 amino acids long. CDR3 coding DNA: TGCGCCAGCAGCCAAGATTGGACACAGGAGGTCGACGGGGAGCTGTTTTTT. Protein: CASSQDWTQEVDGELFF.

V gene TRBV5-5 combines with J gene TRBJ1-4; D is possibly TRBD1 (5 bases). The V gene lost 0 bases and the J gene lost 14 bases, with 17 bases spanning the gap. The germline gives CDR1 SGHKS, CDR2 YYEKEE (reference sequence). The CDR3 contains 14 residues. The CDR3: CASSLDWGRADLFF. The CDR3 DNA reads as TGTGCCAGCAGCTTGGACTGGGGCAGGGCAGATCTGTTTTTT.

This clonotype was observed a few times. The V gene is TRBV28, the J gene TRBJ2-1; 9 bases map to TRBD1. The germline V gene has CDR1 MDHEN and CDR2 SYDVKM. There are 17 residues in the CDR3. The junction had 16 bases not matched to a gene; V was cut back by 6 bases and J by 7 bases. For the CDR3, the DNA is TGTGCCAGCAGACGTCGACCCGGACAGGGGTGGGTAAATGAGCAGTTCTTC. Residues: CASRRRPGQGWVNEQFF.

This clonotype was found a few times. This chain connects TRBV29-1 to TRBJ1-2, with D perhaps TRBD1 (5 bases). V was shortened by 2 bases and J by 8 bases, with 27 bases between the two germline ends. Per the germline V gene, CDR1 is SQVTM and CDR2 is ANQGSEA. The CDR3 runs to 17 residues. CDR3 in DNA: TGCAGCGTTGAAAGGGTGTCAGGGCGAGCCAGCGTCGACGGCTACACCTTC. Translating gives CSVERVSGRASVDGYTF.

This chain connects TRBV4-3 to TRBJ2-1, with 8 bases that match TRBD2. The length of the CDR3 is 17 residues. V was pared by 0 bases and J by 7 bases, with 11 bases of the junction left unmatched. Germline V gene sequence: CDR1 LGHNA, CDR2 YSLEER. CDR3 region: CASSQESSGTRNNEQFF. In DNA form, the CDR3 reads TGCGCCAGCAGCCAAGAGTCCTCCGGGACTAGGAATAATGAGCAGTTCTTC.

This clonotype was counted a few times. This chain links TRBV29-1 with TRBJ2-1, with D perhaps TRBD1 (5 bases). The CDR3 is 14 residues long. Trimming left V 7 bases short and J 0 bases short, with 13 bases between. Germline-derived CDR1 and CDR2 are SQVTM and ANQGSEA. Here the CDR3 reads CSARQTSSYNEQFF. CDR3 nucleotides: TGCAGCGCTAGACAGACGAGCTCCTACAATGAGCAGTTCTTC.

This clonotype came up a few times. The chain carries TRBV29-1 and TRBJ1-1; 7 nucleotides align to TRBD1. Germline-derived CDR1 and CDR2 are SQVTM and ANQGSEA. CDR3 length: 12 amino acids. J lost 6 bases, V lost 4 bases, and 5 bases had no gene match. CDR3: CSVAQGRAEAFF. CDR3 nucleotide sequence: TGCAGCGTTGCACAGGGGAGGGCTGAAGCTTTCTTT.

This sequence joins TRBV28 and TRBJ1-6, with D possibly matching TRBD1 (5 bases). The CDR3 length is 16 residues. With 2 bases removed from V and 0 bases from J, the gap between germline ends came to 8 bases. Germline loops: CDR1 MDHEN, CDR2 SYDVKM. The CDR3 reads CASSLPGSSYNSPLHF. CDR3 DNA: TGTGCCAGCAGTTTACCAGGGAGCTCCTATAATTCACCCCTCCACTTT.

In its sample, this clonotype was seen a few times. One end of the junction fails to match germline, which may point to a read error. The V gene is TRBV2, the J gene TRBJ2-7, with TRBD2 matching 8 bases. This CDR3 is built from 12 residues. Germline V lookup: CDR1 SNHLY, CDR2 FYNNEI. This CDR3 reads CASSDNWLAGPF. CDR3 nucleotides: TGTGCCAGCAGTGACAATTGGCTAGCGGGCCCCTTC.